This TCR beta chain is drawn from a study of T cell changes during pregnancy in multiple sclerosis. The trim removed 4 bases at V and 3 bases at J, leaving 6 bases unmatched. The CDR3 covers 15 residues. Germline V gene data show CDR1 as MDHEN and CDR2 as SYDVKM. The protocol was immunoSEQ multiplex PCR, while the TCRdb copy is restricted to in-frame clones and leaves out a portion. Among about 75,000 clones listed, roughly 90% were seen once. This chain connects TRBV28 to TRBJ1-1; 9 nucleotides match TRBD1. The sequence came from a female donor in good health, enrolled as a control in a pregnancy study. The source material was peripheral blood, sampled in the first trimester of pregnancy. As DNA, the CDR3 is TGTGCCAGCAGTTCTGGGGGACAGGGACACACTGAAGCTTTCTTT. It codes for CASSSGGQGHTEAFF.